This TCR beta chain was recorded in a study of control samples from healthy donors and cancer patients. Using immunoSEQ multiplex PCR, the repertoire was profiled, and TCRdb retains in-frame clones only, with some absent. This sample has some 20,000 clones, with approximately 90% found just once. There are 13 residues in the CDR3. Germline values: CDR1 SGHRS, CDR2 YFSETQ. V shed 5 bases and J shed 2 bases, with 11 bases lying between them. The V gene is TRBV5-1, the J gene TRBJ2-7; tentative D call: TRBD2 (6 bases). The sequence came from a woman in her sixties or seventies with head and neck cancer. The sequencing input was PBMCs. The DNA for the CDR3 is TGCGCCAGCAGAGGGAGGTCGACCTACGAGCAGTACTTC. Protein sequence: CASRGRSTYEQYF.